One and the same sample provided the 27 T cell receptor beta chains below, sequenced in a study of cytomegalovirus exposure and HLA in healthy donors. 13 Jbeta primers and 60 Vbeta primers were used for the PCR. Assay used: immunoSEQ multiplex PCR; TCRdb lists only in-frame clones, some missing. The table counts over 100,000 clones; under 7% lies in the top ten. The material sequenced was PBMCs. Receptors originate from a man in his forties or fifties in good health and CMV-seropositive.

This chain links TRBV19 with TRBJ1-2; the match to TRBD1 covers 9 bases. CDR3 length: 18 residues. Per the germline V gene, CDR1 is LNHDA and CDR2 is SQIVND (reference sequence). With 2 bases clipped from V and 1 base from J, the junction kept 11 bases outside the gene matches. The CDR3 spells CASSILLSGTGYNYGYTF. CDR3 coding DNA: TGTGCCAGTAGTATATTGCTGAGTGGGACAGGGTATAACTATGGCTACACCTTC. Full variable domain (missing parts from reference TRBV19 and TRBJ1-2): DGGITQSPKYLFRKEGQNVTLSCEQNLNHDAMYWYRQDPGQGLRLIYYSQIVNDFQKGDIAEGYSVSREKKESFPLTVTSAQKNPTAFYLCASSILLSGTGYNYGYTFGSGTRLTVV.

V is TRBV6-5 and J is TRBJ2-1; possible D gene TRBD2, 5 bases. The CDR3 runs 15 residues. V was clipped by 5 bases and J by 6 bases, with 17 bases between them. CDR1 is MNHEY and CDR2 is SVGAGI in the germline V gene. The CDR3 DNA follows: TGTGCCAGCAGTCCGAGGACTCTTCTAGCCAATGAGCAGTTCTTC. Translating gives CASSPRTLLANEQFF.

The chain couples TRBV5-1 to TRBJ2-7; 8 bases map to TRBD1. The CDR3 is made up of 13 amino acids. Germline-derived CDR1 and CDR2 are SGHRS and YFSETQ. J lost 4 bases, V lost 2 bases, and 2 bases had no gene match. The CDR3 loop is CASSLQGVYEQYF. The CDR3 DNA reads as TGCGCCAGCAGCTTACAGGGGGTGTACGAGCAGTACTTC.

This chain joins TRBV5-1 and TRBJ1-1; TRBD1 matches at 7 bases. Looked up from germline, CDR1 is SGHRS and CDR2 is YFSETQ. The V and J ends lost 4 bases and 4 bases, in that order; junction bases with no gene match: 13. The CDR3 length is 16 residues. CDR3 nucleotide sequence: TGCGCCAGCAGCCGCGGTCCCACAGGGGTGGGCACTGAAGCTTTCTTT. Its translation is CASSRGPTGVGTEAFF.

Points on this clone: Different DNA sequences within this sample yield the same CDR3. The CDR3, as DNA: TGTGCCAGCAGCTTACGGGGGGGCTACGAGCAGTACTTC. Amino acid sequence: CASSLRGGYEQYF. This sequence joins TRBV7-3 and TRBJ2-7, with 8 bases aligning to TRBD2. The CDR3 spans 13 residues. Germline V gene sequence: CDR1 SGHTA, CDR2 FQGTGA. The J segment lost 3 bases and the V segment lost 2 bases, leaving 0 bases of the junction unmatched.

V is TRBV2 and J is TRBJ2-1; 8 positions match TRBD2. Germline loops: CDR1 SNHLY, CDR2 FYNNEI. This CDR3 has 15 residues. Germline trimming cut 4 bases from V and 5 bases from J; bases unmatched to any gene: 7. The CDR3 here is CASSGEGLADNEQFF. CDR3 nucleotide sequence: TGTGCCAGCAGTGGGGAAGGACTAGCAGACAATGAGCAGTTCTTC.

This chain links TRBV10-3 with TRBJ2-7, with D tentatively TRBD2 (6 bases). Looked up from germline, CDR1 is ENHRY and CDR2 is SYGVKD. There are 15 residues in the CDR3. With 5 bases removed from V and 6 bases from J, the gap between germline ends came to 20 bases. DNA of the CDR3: TGTGCCATCAGTCTCACGCCCGGGAGACTCTCCGAGCAGTACTTC. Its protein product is CAISLTPGRLSEQYF.

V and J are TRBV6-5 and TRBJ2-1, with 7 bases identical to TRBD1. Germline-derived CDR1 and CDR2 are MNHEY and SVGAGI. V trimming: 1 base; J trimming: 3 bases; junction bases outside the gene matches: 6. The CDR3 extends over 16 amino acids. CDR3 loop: CASSYFRTGNYNEQFF. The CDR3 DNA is TGTGCCAGCAGTTACTTCCGGACAGGAAACTACAATGAGCAGTTCTTC.

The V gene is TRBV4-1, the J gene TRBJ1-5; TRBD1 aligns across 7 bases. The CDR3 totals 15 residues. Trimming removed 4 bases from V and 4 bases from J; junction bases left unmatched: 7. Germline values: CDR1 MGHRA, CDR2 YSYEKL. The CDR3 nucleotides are TGCGCCAGCAGCCGGGTCCCGGGACAGAATCAGCCCCAGCATTTT. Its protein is CASSRVPGQNQPQHF.

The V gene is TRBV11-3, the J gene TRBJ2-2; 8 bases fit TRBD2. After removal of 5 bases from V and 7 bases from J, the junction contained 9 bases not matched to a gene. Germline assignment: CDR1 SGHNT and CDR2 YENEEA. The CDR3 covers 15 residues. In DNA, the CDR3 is TGTGCCAGCAGCCCGGGAGGGGGATCGGTCGGGGAGCTGTTTTTT. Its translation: CASSPGGGSVGELFF. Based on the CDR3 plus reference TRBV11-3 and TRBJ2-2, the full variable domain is EAGVVQSPRYKIIEKKQPVAFWCNPISGHNTLYWYLQNLGQGPELLIRYENEEAVDDSQLPKDRFSAERLKGVDSTLKIQPAELGDSAVYLCASSPGGGSVGELFFGEGSRLTVL.

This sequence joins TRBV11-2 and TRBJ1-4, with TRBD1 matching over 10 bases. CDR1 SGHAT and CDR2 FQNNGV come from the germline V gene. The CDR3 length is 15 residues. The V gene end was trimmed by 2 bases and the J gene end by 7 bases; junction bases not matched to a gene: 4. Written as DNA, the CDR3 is TGTGCCAGCAGCTTAACTGGGACAGGGGTTGAAAAACTGTTTTTT. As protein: CASSLTGTGVEKLFF.

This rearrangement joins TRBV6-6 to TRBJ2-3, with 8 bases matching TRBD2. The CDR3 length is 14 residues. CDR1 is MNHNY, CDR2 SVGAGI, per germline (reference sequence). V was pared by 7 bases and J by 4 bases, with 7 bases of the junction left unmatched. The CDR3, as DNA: TGTGCCAGCACCATAGCGGGAATCGCAGATACGCAGTATTTT. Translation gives CASTIAGIADTQYF.

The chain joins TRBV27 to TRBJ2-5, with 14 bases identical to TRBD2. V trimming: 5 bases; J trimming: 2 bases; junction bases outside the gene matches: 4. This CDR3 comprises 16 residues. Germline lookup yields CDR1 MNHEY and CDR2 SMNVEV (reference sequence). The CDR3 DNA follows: TGTGCCAGCAGTACCGGACTAGCGGGAGGACAAGAGACCCAGTACTTC. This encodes CASSTGLAGGQETQYF.

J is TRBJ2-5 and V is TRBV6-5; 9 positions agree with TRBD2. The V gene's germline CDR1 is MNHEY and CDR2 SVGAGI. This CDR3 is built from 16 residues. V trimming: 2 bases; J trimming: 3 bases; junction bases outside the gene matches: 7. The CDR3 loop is CASSYAVGTSKETQYF. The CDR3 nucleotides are TGTGCCAGCAGTTACGCCGTCGGGACTAGCAAAGAGACCCAGTACTTC.

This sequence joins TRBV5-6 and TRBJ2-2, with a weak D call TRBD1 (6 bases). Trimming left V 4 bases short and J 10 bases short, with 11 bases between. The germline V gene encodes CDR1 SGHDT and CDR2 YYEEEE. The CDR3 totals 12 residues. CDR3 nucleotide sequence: TGTGCCAGCAGCATACAGGGTATGGAGCTGTTTTTT. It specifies CASSIQGMELFF.

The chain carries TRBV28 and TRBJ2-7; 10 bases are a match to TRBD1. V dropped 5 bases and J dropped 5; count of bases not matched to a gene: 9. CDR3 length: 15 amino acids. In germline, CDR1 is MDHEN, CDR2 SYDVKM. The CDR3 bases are TGTGCCAGCAGTAGAGGAGGACAGGGGGTACACGAGCAGTACTTC. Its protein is CASSRGGQGVHEQYF.

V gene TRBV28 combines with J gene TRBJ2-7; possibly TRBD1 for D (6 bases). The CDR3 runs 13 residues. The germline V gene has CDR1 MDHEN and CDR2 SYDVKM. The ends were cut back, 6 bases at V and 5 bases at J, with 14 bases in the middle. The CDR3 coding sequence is TGTGCCAGCAGAAAACAGGGTGTCCACGAGCAGTACTTC. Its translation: CASRKQGVHEQYF. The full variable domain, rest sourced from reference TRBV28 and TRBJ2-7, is DVKVTQSSRYLVKRTGEKVFLECVQDMDHENMFWYRQDPGLGLRLIYFSYDVKMKEKGDIPEGYSVSREKKERFSLILESASTNQTSMYLCASRKQGVHEQYFGPGTRLTVT.

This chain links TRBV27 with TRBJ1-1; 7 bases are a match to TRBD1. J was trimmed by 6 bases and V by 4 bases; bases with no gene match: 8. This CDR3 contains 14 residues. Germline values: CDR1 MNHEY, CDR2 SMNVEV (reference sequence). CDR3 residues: CASSSGQPSAEAFF. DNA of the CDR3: TGTGCCAGCAGTTCGGGACAGCCAAGTGCTGAAGCTTTCTTT.

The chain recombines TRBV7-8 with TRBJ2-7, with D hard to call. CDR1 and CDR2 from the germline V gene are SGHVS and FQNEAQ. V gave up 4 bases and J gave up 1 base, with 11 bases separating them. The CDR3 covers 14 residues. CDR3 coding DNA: TGTGCCAGCAGCTCCCGACTCGTATCCTACGAGCAGTACTTC. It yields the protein CASSSRLVSYEQYF. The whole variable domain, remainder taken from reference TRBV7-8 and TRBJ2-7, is GAGVSQSPRYKVAKRGQDVALRCDPISGHVSLFWYQQALGQGPEFLTYFQNEAQLDKSGLPSDRFFAERPEGSVSTLKIQRTQQEDSAVYLCASSSRLVSYEQYFGPGTRLTVT.

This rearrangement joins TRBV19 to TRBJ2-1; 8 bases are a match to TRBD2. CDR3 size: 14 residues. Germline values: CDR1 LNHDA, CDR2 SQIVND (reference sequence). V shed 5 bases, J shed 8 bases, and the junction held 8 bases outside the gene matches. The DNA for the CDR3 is TGTGCCAGTAGTCCCCCGGGAGGGGTGCATGAGCAGTTCTTC. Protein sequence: CASSPPGGVHEQFF. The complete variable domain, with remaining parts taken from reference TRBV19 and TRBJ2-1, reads DGGITQSPKYLFRKEGQNVTLSCEQNLNHDAMYWYRQDPGQGLRLIYYSQIVNDFQKGDIAEGYSVSREKKESFPLTVTSAQKNPTAFYLCASSPPGGVHEQFFGPGTRLTVL.

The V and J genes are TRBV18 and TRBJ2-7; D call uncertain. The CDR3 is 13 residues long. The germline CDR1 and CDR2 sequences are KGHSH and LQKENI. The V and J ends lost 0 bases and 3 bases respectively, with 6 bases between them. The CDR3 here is CASSPPSLYEQYF. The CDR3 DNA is TGTGCCAGCTCACCACCGAGCCTCTACGAGCAGTACTTC.

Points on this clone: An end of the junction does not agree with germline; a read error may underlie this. CDR3 in DNA: TGTACCAGCAGCTCGTGGGCTCCTCAAGAGACCCAGTACTTC. Protein product: CTSSSWAPQETQYF. This chain links TRBV5-6 with TRBJ2-5; D not certain. This CDR3 has 14 residues. The germline V gene has CDR1 SGHDT and CDR2 YYEEEE.

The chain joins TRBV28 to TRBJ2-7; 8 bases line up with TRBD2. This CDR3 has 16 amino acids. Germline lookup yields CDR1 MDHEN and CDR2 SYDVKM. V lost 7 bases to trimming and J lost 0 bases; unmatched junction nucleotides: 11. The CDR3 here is CASTKDGRENSYEQYF. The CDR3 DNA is TGTGCCAGCACTAAGGACGGGAGGGAGAACTCCTACGAGCAGTACTTC. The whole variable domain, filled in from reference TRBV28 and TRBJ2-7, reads DVKVTQSSRYLVKRTGEKVFLECVQDMDHENMFWYRQDPGLGLRLIYFSYDVKMKEKGDIPEGYSVSREKKERFSLILESASTNQTSMYLCASTKDGRENSYEQYFGPGTRLTVT.

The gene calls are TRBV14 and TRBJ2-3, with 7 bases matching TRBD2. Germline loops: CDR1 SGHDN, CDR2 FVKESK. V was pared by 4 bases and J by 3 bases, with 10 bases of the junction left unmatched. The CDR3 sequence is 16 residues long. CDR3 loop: CASSRQGRALTDTQYF. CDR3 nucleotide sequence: TGTGCCAGCAGCCGCCAAGGGAGGGCCTTAACAGATACGCAGTATTTT.

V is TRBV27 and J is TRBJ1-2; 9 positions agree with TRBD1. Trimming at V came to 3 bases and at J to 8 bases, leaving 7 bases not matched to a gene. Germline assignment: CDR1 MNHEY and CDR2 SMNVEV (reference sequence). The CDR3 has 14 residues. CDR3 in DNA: TGTGCCAGCAGTTTCTGGACAGGGGCGGGGGGCTACACCTTC. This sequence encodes CASSFWTGAGGYTF.

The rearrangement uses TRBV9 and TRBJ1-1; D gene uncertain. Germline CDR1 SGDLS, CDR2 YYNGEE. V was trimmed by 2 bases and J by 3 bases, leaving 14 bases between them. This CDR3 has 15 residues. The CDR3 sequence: CASSVISLRDTEAFF. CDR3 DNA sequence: TGTGCCAGCAGCGTCATATCCCTGAGGGACACTGAAGCTTTCTTT. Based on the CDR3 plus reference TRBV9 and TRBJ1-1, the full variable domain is DSGVTQTPKHLITATGQRVTLRCSPRSGDLSVYWYQQSLDQGLQFLIQYYNGEERAKGNILERFSAQQFPDLHSELNLSSLELGDSALYFCASSVISLRDTEAFFGQGTRLTVV.

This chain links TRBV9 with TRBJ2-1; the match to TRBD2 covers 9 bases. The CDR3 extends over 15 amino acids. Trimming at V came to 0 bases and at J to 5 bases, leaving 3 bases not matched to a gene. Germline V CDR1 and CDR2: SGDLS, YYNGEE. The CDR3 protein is CASSVGIAGDNEQFF. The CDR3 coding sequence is TGTGCCAGCAGCGTAGGGATAGCGGGGGACAATGAGCAGTTCTTC.